These T cell receptor beta chains were read from a single sample in a study of control samples from healthy donors and cancer patients. Profiling relied on immunoSEQ multiplex PCR, and the TCRdb table lists in-frame clones only, not all of them. This repertoire shows about 410,000 clones, 90% found once; its top ten account for 5.5% to 8%. Sequences were obtained from PBMCs. The receptor source for this set is a man aged 35-49 years with head and neck cancer. The CDR3 runs from the conserved cysteine through the conserved F or W. D genes are given only for firm matches. A clone size is listed for some rows: how often the clone was seen (once, few, many), or a class if it is expanded.

d_call: NA; v_call: TRBV28; clone_size: once; cdr3_aa: CASSFMAGSQETQYF
d_call: TRBD1; v_call: TRBV4-3; clone_size: NA; cdr3_aa: CASSRRQGGTGELFF
d_call: TRBD2; v_call: TRBV7-2; clone_size: NA; cdr3_aa: CASRKLAESTDTQYF
d_call: NA; v_call: TRBV5-6; clone_size: NA; cdr3_aa: CASSYDSLVTNVLTF
d_call: NA; v_call: TRBV6-4; clone_size: NA; cdr3_aa: CASSDSYGYTF
d_call: TRBD1; v_call: TRBV30; clone_size: NA; cdr3_aa: CAWSQGVHSQETQYF
d_call: TRBD2; v_call: TRBV2; clone_size: NA; cdr3_aa: CASSGLAGPTDTQYF
d_call: NA; v_call: TRBV11-2; clone_size: NA; cdr3_aa: CASSLAVSRNYEQYF
d_call: TRBD2; v_call: TRBV4-1; clone_size: NA; cdr3_aa: CASSWGLAGRTSSYNEQFF
d_call: TRBD1; v_call: TRBV28; clone_size: NA; cdr3_aa: CASNPPRDRGSYEQYF
d_call: NA; v_call: TRBV10-2; clone_size: NA; cdr3_aa: CASTLGLYNEQFF
d_call: TRBD1; v_call: TRBV2; clone_size: NA; cdr3_aa: CASSDRQGMEGNTEAFF
d_call: NA; v_call: TRBV5-6; clone_size: NA; cdr3_aa: CASSFADYEQYF
d_call: NA; v_call: TRBV28; clone_size: NA; cdr3_aa: CASSSPPRGGNTIYF
d_call: TRBD2; v_call: TRBV6-5; clone_size: NA; cdr3_aa: CASSQSLATSYEQYF
d_call: TRBD1; v_call: TRBV5-1; clone_size: NA; cdr3_aa: CASRSPGQGTDTQYF
d_call: NA; v_call: TRBV9; clone_size: NA; cdr3_aa: CASSAMGVQETQYF
d_call: NA; v_call: TRBV7-9; clone_size: NA; cdr3_aa: CASSVDYGYTF
d_call: TRBD1; v_call: TRBV29-1; clone_size: NA; cdr3_aa: CSVEDRGAGGSSGANVLTF
d_call: NA; v_call: TRBV3-1/TRBV3-2; clone_size: NA; cdr3_aa: CASSQGGSRVGHYEQYF
d_call: TRBD2; v_call: TRBV24-1; clone_size: NA; cdr3_aa: CATSDPLGAGGRTDTQYF
d_call: TRBD1; v_call: TRBV9; clone_size: NA; cdr3_aa: CASSETGGYDSPLHF
d_call: NA; v_call: TRBV6-2/TRBV6-3; clone_size: NA; cdr3_aa: CASSYGGSEINEKLFF
d_call: TRBD1; v_call: TRBV2; clone_size: NA; cdr3_aa: CASTQGGDQPQHF
d_call: NA; v_call: TRBV30; clone_size: NA; cdr3_aa: CAWSVSQLSSGNTIYF
d_call: NA; v_call: TRBV7-3; clone_size: NA; cdr3_aa: CASSSSHGETQYF
d_call: NA; v_call: TRBV9; clone_size: NA; cdr3_aa: CASSVGDDLYEQYF
d_call: NA; v_call: TRBV15; clone_size: NA; cdr3_aa: CATSVTRGIEQFF
d_call: NA; v_call: TRBV9; clone_size: NA; cdr3_aa: CASSVQGTNSPLHF
d_call: NA; v_call: TRBV30; clone_size: NA; cdr3_aa: CAWSVGENTEAFF
d_call: NA; v_call: TRBV6-6; clone_size: NA; cdr3_aa: CASSVGEPGVAETQYF
d_call: NA; v_call: TRBV3-1/TRBV3-2; clone_size: NA; cdr3_aa: CASSQDQGPWDTQYF
d_call: NA; v_call: TRBV28; clone_size: NA; cdr3_aa: CASEVLSGSYNEQFF
d_call: TRBD2; v_call: TRBV5-4; clone_size: once; cdr3_aa: CASTRNGGVAYEQYF
d_call: NA; v_call: TRBV2; clone_size: NA; cdr3_aa: CASMWEAGANVLTF
d_call: TRBD1; v_call: TRBV6-4; clone_size: NA; cdr3_aa: CASSDSKWRQGPIGNTEAFF
d_call: TRBD1; v_call: TRBV9; clone_size: NA; cdr3_aa: CASSHPGTGVLRGTDTQYF
d_call: NA; v_call: TRBV6-5; clone_size: NA; cdr3_aa: CASSQSGEPGNTIYF
d_call: TRBD2; v_call: TRBV10-1; clone_size: NA; cdr3_aa: CASSERLAGGTDTQYF
d_call: NA; v_call: TRBV14; clone_size: NA; cdr3_aa: CASSHRGVPTEAFF
d_call: NA; v_call: TRBV4-1; clone_size: NA; cdr3_aa: CASSQEYRSETQYF
d_call: NA; v_call: TRBV18; clone_size: NA; cdr3_aa: CASSPSRGARRDYGYTF
d_call: NA; v_call: TRBV29-1; clone_size: NA; cdr3_aa: CSVEDHRRQNYGYTF
d_call: NA; v_call: TRBV6-1; clone_size: NA; cdr3_aa: CASSDRASYEQYF
d_call: NA; v_call: TRBV10-3; clone_size: once; cdr3_aa: CAISEFGANVLTF
d_call: NA; v_call: TRBV27; clone_size: NA; cdr3_aa: CASSLTMGNTEAFF
d_call: TRBD1; v_call: TRBV5-1; clone_size: NA; cdr3_aa: CASSLGTGGTDTQYF
d_call: NA; v_call: TRBV29-1; clone_size: once; cdr3_aa: CSVDDDANTIYF
d_call: NA; v_call: TRBV2; clone_size: once; cdr3_aa: CASSLEGQPQHF